One sample yielded the 24 T cell receptor beta chains listed below, sequenced in a study of vaccination effects on CD4 cells after COVID-19. Produced via immunoSEQ multiplex PCR; TCRdb's table is partial and in-frame only. The sample has tens of thousands of clones, roughly 72% seen once. Before sequencing, viral peptide pools were used by the ViraFEST assay to expand antigen-specific CD4+ T cells. Having been cultured for 10 days, the cells underwent CD4+ T cell isolation. None of these healthy vaccinees had been infected with SARS-CoV-2 before vaccination. The antigens of these receptors remain unknown. This sample comprised CD4+ T cells from PBMCs cultured with HCoV-OC43 spike peptides, obtained before COVID-19 vaccination. Subset of the sample: HCoV-OC43 spike overlapping peptide pool stimulation. These receptors came from a human donor who received a COVID-19 vaccine.

The chain recombines TRBV2 with TRBJ1-2, with a possible D match to TRBD1 (5 bases). This CDR3 is 12 amino acids long. In germline, CDR1 is SNHLY, CDR2 FYNNEI. Trimming removed 8 bases at V and 8 bases at J, with 15 bases between. In nucleotides, the CDR3 is TGTGCCAGCCGGTTGAGGGGAGGAGGCTACACCTTC. It codes for CASRLRGGGYTF.

The chain has TRBV27 and TRBJ2-4; 7 positions match TRBD2. The CDR3 has 16 amino acids. Trimming cost V 5 bases and J 7 bases; bases outside gene matches: 14. Germline lookup yields CDR1 MNHEY and CDR2 SMNVEV (reference sequence). CDR3 amino acids: CASSVFVAGVGNIQYF. DNA of the CDR3: TGTGCCAGCAGTGTCTTCGTTGCGGGAGTTGGGAACATTCAGTACTTC.

The chain combines TRBV5-6 with TRBJ2-4; 7 nucleotides line up with TRBD1. V dropped 0 bases and J dropped 6; count of bases not matched to a gene: 6. CDR1 is SGHDT and CDR2 is YYEEEE in the germline V gene. This CDR3 contains 15 residues. This CDR3 is CASSLVTGDGNIQYF. CDR3 DNA: TGTGCCAGCAGCTTGGTAACAGGGGATGGAAACATTCAGTACTTC.

V and J are TRBV30 and TRBJ2-5, with 10 bases aligning to TRBD2. Losses at the gene ends were 1 base for V and 3 bases for J; bases not matched to a gene: 2. Germline V CDR1 and CDR2: GTSNPN, SVGIG (reference sequence). The CDR3 covers 14 residues. As DNA, the CDR3 is TGTGCCTGGAGTGCAGGACTAGCGGAAGAGACCCAGTACTTC. Encoded protein: CAWSAGLAEETQYF.

The V gene is TRBV19, the J gene TRBJ2-1, with 11 bases lining up with TRBD2. The V gene's germline CDR1 is LNHDA and CDR2 SQIVND (reference sequence). The CDR3 has 17 residues. V lost 6 bases and J lost 10; bases outside the gene matches: 17. CDR3 DNA sequence: TGTGCCAGTAGACCACTCGGGGGGCTAGCGGGAGGCGGGGAGCAGTTCTTC. Protein sequence: CASRPLGGLAGGGEQFF.

This chain joins TRBV5-1 and TRBJ1-1; D gene ambiguous. V lost 4 bases and J lost 0, with 13 bases in between. The CDR3 has 15 residues. Germline CDR1 and CDR2: SGHRS and YFSETQ. CDR3 DNA sequence: TGCGCCAGCAGCCCCCCCGGCAGTTTGAACACTGAAGCTTTCTTT. Translation: CASSPPGSLNTEAFF.

The count of this clone is one. V is TRBV5-4 and J is TRBJ2-3; 13 bases align to TRBD2. The length of the CDR3 is 17 residues. V lost 0 bases to trimming and J lost 3 bases; unmatched junction nucleotides: 4. Germline CDR1 SGHNT, CDR2 YYREEE (reference sequence). The CDR3, as DNA: TGTGCCAGCAGCTTGGCCAAGGGACTAGCGGGGACAGATACGCAGTATTTT. This codes for CASSLAKGLAGTDTQYF.

This clone rates as medium-sized. The rearrangement joins TRBV7-9 to TRBJ1-3, with D unclear. The CDR3 sequence is 14 residues long. The germline V gene encodes CDR1 SEHNR and CDR2 FQNEAQ (reference sequence). V was cut by 3 bases and J by 0 bases, with 6 bases left in between. In DNA form, the CDR3 reads TGTGCCAGCAGCTTGACAAACTCTGGAAACACCATATATTTT. This translates into CASSLTNSGNTIYF.

There are a few counts of this clone. The chain combines TRBV18 with TRBJ1-1; D remains ambiguous. Germline lookup yields CDR1 KGHSH and CDR2 LQKENI. The CDR3 loop spans 12 amino acids. Trimming pared 3 bases from V and 5 bases from J, leaving 7 bases between. In DNA form, the CDR3 reads TGTGCCAGCTCACCCGTGGGTACTGAAGCTTTCTTT. It codes for CASSPVGTEAFF.

This clone came up once. The chain carries TRBV11-2 and TRBJ2-5; 13 nucleotides align to TRBD2. CDR3 length: 16 residues. The germline CDR1 and CDR2 sequences are SGHAT and FQNNGV. Germline trimming cut 0 bases from V and 5 bases from J; bases unmatched to any gene: 3. CDR3 DNA sequence: TGTGCCAGCAGCTTAGATCGGACTAGCGGGGGCGAGACCCAGTACTTC. Encoded protein: CASSLDRTSGGETQYF. Complete variable domain (other parts from reference TRBV11-2 and TRBJ2-5): EAGVAQSPRYKIIEKRQSVAFWCNPISGHATLYWYQQILGQGPKLLIQFQNNGVVDDSQLPKDRFSAERLKGVDSTLKIQPAKLEDSAVYLCASSLDRTSGGETQYFGPGTRLLVL.

V usage is TRBV19 and J usage is TRBJ1-5; D remains unclear. The CDR3 is made up of 18 amino acids. Trimming took 3 bases from V and 4 from J, leaving 22 bases between them. Per germline, CDR1 LNHDA and CDR2 SQIVND (reference sequence). This CDR3 reads CASSIGLGLGSSNQPQHF. The CDR3, as DNA: TGTGCCAGTAGTATTGGGTTGGGGTTGGGGTCTTCTAATCAGCCCCAGCATTTT.

This clone was detected once. V gene TRBV7-2 combines with J gene TRBJ2-1; D is possibly TRBD2 (5 bases). Germline V gene lookup returns CDR1 SGHTA and CDR2 FQGNSA. This CDR3 has 13 amino acids. Trimming pared 0 bases from V and 5 bases from J, leaving 5 bases between. In DNA form, the CDR3 reads TGTGCCAGCAGCTTAGCGAGGGACAATGAGCAGTTCTTC. Translated, it gives CASSLARDNEQFF.

This chain joins TRBV19 and TRBJ1-5, with TRBD1 matching 7 bases. Trimming removed 4 bases from V and 0 bases from J; junction bases left unmatched: 3. The CDR3 runs to 15 residues. Germline CDR1 LNHDA, CDR2 SQIVND (reference sequence). The CDR3 region has the DNA TGTGCCAGTAGTAAGGACAGGCCTAGCAATCAGCCCCAGCATTTT. It specifies CASSKDRPSNQPQHF.

This clone has a handful of counts. The chain links TRBV29-1 to TRBJ1-5; no reliable D call. Trimming took off 5 bases at V and 5 bases at J, with 13 bases between the two ends. CDR3 length equals 13 residues. In germline, CDR1 is SQVTM, CDR2 ANQGSEA. The CDR3 protein is CSVSDNQYQPQHF. CDR3 DNA sequence: TGCAGCGTTAGTGACAACCAGTATCAGCCCCAGCATTTT.

This clone was picked up a small number of times. The chain recombines TRBV3-1 (or the pseudogene TRBV3-2) with TRBJ2-1; a weak D match, TRBD2 (6 bases). Trimming took 1 base from V and 6 from J, leaving 19 bases between them. Germline V gives CDR1 LGHDT, CDR2 YNNKEL (reference sequence). The CDR3 covers 17 residues. CDR3 in amino acids: CASSQVLATRRGNEQFF. CDR3 coding DNA: TGTGCCAGCAGCCAAGTATTAGCGACACGGAGGGGCAATGAGCAGTTCTTC.

This clone has only a few counts. The rearrangement uses TRBV6-6 and TRBJ2-1, with D unresolved. Germline V lookup: CDR1 MNHNY, CDR2 SVGAGI (reference sequence). The V end was cut by 0 bases, the J end by 9 bases, with 12 bases between. The CDR3 is made up of 14 amino acids. This CDR3 reads CASSYSVRNREQFF. The CDR3 DNA is TGTGCCAGCAGTTACTCGGTTAGAAATCGTGAGCAGTTCTTC.

The chain links TRBV2 to TRBJ2-1; D might be TRBD1 (6 bases). The V end was cut by 8 bases, the J end by 0 bases, with 14 bases between. CDR3 length equals 15 residues. Germline V gene sequence: CDR1 SNHLY, CDR2 FYNNEI. The CDR3 sequence is CASRNRVSSYNEQFF. CDR3 sequence (DNA): TGTGCCAGCCGGAACAGGGTAAGCTCCTACAATGAGCAGTTCTTC. Filled out from reference TRBV2 and TRBJ2-1, the complete variable domain reads EPEVTQTPSHQVTQMGQEVILRCVPISNHLYFYWYRQILGQKVEFLVSFYNNEISEKSEIFDDQFSVERPDGSNFTLKIRSTKLEDSAMYFCASRNRVSSYNEQFFGPGTRLTVL.

This clone was seen more than once but under ten times. The V gene is TRBV2, the J gene TRBJ2-1; D gene unclear. The V gene's germline CDR1 is SNHLY and CDR2 FYNNEI. CDR3 length: 11 residues. Trimming removed 6 bases at V and 3 bases at J, with 3 bases between. CDR3 DNA: TGTGCCAGCAGCAACTACAATGAGCAGTTCTTC. Amino acid sequence: CASSNYNEQFF.

This rearrangement joins TRBV11-2 to TRBJ2-5, with 11 nucleotides matching TRBD2. With V trimmed by 5 bases and J by 4 bases, 3 bases remained unmatched. The CDR3 consists of 14 residues. The germline V gene encodes CDR1 SGHAT and CDR2 FQNNGV. CDR3 loop: CASSGGLAGETQYF. In nucleotides, the CDR3 is TGTGCCAGCAGCGGTGGACTAGCGGGAGAGACCCAGTACTTC.

The chain employs TRBV3-1 (or the pseudogene TRBV3-2) and TRBJ2-1; TRBD2 matches at 7 bases. The CDR3 consists of 16 residues. CDR1 is LGHDT and CDR2 is YNNKEL in the germline V gene (reference sequence). J gave up 6 bases and V 1 base, and 9 bases lay outside the gene matches. The CDR3: CASSQVSRGGGNEQFF. Here the CDR3 DNA reads TGTGCCAGCAGCCAAGTGAGCCGCGGGGGAGGCAATGAGCAGTTCTTC.

Here the CDR3 DNA reads TGTGCCAGCAGCCCCTCCGGGGGGTTAAACGAAAAACTGTTTTTT. As protein: CASSPSGGLNEKLFF. The chain links TRBV3-1 (or the pseudogene TRBV3-2) to TRBJ1-4; tentative D call: TRBD1 (5 bases). CDR1 is LGHDT, CDR2 YNNKEL, per germline (reference sequence). Trimming took 4 bases from V and 8 from J, leaving 17 bases between them. The CDR3 covers 15 residues.

This clone was counted between two and nine times. The rearrangement uses TRBV5-5 and TRBJ1-5; 7 nucleotides align to TRBD1. CDR1 is SGHKS, CDR2 YYEKEE, per germline (reference sequence). The J segment lost 6 bases and the V segment lost 4 bases, leaving 10 bases of the junction unmatched. This CDR3 comprises 15 residues. CDR3: CASSQTDRVVQPQHF. CDR3 DNA: TGTGCCAGCAGCCAAACAGACAGGGTGGTTCAGCCCCAGCATTTT.

The chain is built from TRBV28 and TRBJ1-6; D unresolved. The CDR3 totals 13 residues. V gave up 4 bases and J gave up 7 bases, with 8 bases separating them. Germline lookup yields CDR1 MDHEN and CDR2 SYDVKM. The CDR3 bases are TGTGCCAGCAGTTCCGGAGTAAATTCACCCCTCCACTTT. Translated: CASSSGVNSPLHF.

This rearrangement joins TRBV29-1 to TRBJ1-2, with no clear D. The length of the CDR3 is 12 residues. CDR1 is SQVTM, CDR2 ANQGSEA, per germline. Trimming left V 4 bases short and J 1 base short, with 7 bases between. The CDR3 region has the DNA TGCAGCGTTGTTCGGTATAACTATGGCTACACCTTC. Translation: CSVVRYNYGYTF.